This entry concerns a single T cell receptor beta chain. These data originate in a study of blood T cell repertoires in COVID-19. Across the whole study: Specimens from acute and convalescent COVID-19 originated in the United States, Italy and Spain.

In the authors' methods: Scientists estimated how many nucleated cells there were by amplifying reference gene primers. Only in-frame clones appear in the TCRdb table, and some are missing; sequencing was by immunoSEQ multiplex PCR. V, J and clone size reflect that table, while D and trimming were determined from the DNA. The data contain about 240,000 clones, roughly 86% of them singletons. Trimming removed 7 bases from V and 1 base from J, with 13 bases in between. The CDR3 runs 14 residues. Germline lookup yields CDR1 SNHLY and CDR2 FYNNEI. Input material: PBMCs or T cells enriched from blood (not recorded which). The chain is built from TRBV2 and TRBJ1-1, with no clear D. The clonotype was recovered from a woman aged 25 to 39 with acute COVID-19. DNA of the CDR3: TGTGCCAGCATTCGGGTGGCGGAGAACACTGAAGCTTTCTTT. It codes for CASIRVAENTEAFF. Based on the CDR3 plus reference TRBV2 and TRBJ1-1, the full variable domain is EPEVTQTPSHQVTQMGQEVILRCVPISNHLYFYWYRQILGQKVEFLVSFYNNEISEKSEIFDDQFSVERPDGSNFTLKIRSTKLEDSAMYFCASIRVAENTEAFFGQGTRLTVV.